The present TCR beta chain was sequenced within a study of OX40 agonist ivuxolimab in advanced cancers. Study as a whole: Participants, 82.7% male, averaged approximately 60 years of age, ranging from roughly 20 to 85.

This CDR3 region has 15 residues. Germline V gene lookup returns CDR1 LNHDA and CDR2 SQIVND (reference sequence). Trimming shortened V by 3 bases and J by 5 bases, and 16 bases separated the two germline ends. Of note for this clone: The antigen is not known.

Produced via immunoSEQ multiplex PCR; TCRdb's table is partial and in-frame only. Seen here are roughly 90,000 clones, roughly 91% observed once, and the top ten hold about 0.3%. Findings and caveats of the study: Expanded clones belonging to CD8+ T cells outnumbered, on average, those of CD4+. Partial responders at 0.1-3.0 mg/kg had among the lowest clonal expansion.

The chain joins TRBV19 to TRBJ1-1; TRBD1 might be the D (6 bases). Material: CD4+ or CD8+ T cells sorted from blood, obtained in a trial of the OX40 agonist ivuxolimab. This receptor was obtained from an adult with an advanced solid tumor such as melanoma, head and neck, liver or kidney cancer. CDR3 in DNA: TGTGCCAGTAGTATTAGTGACAGGCTGGGAACTGAAGCTTTCTTT. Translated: CASSISDRLGTEAFF.